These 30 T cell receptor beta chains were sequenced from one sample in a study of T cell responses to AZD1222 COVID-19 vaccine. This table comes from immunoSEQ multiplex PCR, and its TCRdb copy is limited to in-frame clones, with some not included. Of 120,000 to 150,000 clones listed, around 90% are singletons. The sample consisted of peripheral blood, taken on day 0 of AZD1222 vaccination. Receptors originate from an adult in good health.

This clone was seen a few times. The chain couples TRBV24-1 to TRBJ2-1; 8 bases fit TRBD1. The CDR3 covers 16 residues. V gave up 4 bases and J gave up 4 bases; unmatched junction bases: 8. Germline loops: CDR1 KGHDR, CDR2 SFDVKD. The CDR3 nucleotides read TGTGCCACCAGTGACCCGACCGGGACAGGTTACAATGAGCAGTTCTTC. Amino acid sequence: CATSDPTGTGYNEQFF.

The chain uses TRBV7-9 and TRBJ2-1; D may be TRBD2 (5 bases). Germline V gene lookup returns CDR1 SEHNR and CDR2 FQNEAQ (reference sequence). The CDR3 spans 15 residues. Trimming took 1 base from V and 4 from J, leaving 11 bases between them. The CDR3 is CASSLGAAEYNEQFF. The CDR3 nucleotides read TGTGCCAGCAGCTTAGGAGCGGCGGAATACAATGAGCAGTTCTTC.

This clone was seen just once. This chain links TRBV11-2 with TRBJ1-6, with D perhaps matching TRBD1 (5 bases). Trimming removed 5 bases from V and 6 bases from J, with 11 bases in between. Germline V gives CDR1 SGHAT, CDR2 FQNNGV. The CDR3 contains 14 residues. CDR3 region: CASSRDLLNSPLHF. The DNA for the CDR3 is TGTGCCAGCAGCCGGGACCTTCTTAATTCACCCCTCCACTTT.

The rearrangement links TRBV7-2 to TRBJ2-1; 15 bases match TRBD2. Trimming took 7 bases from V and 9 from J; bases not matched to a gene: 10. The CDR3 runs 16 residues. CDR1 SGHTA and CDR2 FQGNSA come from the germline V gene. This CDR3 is CASNHGTSGRFSEQFF. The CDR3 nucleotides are TGTGCCAGCAACCATGGGACTAGCGGGAGGTTCAGTGAGCAGTTCTTC.

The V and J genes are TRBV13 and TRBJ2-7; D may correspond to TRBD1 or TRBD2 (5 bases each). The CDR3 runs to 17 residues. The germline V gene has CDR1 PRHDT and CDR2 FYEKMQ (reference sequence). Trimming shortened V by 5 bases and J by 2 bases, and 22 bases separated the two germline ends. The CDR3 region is CASSAPLGQNGTYEQYF. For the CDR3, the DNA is TGTGCCAGCAGCGCGCCCTTGGGGCAGAACGGGACCTACGAGCAGTACTTC.

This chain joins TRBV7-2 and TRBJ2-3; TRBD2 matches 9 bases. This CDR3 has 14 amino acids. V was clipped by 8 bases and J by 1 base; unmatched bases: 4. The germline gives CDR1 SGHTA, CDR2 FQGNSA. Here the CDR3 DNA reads TGTGCCAGCGCGGGACTAGCAGGCACAGATACGCAGTATTTT. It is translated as CASAGLAGTDTQYF.

The CDR3 spells CASSGGVSDTQYF. The CDR3 DNA reads TGTGCCAGCAGCGGGGGGGTTTCTGATACGCAGTATTTT. The rearrangement uses TRBV9 and TRBJ2-3, with D possibly matching TRBD2 (6 bases). Trimming shortened V by 3 bases and J by 6 bases, and 11 bases separated the two germline ends. Germline CDR1 reads SGDLS; CDR2 reads YYNGEE. There are 13 residues in the CDR3.

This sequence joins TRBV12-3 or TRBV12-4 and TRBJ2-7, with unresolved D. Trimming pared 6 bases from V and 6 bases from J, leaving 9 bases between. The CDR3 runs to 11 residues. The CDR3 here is CASSPNVEQYF. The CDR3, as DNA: TGTGCCAGCAGCCCTAACGTCGAGCAGTACTTC.

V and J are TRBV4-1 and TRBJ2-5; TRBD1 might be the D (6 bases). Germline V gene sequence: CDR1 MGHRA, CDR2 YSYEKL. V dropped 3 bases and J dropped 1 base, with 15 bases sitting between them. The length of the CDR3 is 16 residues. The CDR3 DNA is TGCGCCAGCAGCCAGGTACCGGGACACATCCAAGAGACCCAGTACTTC. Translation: CASSQVPGHIQETQYF.

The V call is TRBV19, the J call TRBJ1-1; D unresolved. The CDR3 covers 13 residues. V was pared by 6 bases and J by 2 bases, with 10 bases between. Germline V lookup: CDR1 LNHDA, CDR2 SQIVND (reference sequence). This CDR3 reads CASRREDNTEAFF. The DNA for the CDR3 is TGTGCCAGTAGGCGAGAGGACAACACTGAAGCTTTCTTT.

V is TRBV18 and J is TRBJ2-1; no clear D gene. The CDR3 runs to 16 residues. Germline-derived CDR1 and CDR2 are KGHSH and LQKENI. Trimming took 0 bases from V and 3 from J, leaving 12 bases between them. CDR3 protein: CASSPPRIALYNEQFF. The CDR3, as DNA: TGTGCCAGCTCACCACCGAGGATAGCCCTCTACAATGAGCAGTTCTTC.

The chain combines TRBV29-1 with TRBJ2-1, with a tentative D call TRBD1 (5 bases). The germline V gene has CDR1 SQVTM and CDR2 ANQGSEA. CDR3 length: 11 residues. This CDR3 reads CIGIRANEQFF. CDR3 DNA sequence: TGCATCGGTATCAGGGCCAATGAGCAGTTCTTC.

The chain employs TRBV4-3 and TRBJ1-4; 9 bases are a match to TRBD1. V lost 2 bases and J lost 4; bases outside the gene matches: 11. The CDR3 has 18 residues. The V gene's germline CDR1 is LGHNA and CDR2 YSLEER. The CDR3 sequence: CASSQPGTGTLGNEKLFF. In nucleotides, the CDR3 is TGCGCCAGCAGCCAACCCGGGACAGGGACTTTGGGTAATGAAAAACTGTTTTTT.

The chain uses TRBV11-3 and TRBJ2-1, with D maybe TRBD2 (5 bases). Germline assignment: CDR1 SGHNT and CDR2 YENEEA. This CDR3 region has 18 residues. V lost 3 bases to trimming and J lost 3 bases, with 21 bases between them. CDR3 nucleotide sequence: TGTGCCAGCAGCTTCCCCACTACTTTCCAGCGGAGCTACAATGAGCAGTTCTTC. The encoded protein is CASSFPTTFQRSYNEQFF.

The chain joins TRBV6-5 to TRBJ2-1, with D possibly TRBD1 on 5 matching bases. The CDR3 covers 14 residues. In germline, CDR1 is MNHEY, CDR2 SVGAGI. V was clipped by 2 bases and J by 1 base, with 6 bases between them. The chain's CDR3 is CASSYQGSYNEQFF. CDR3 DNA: TGTGCCAGCAGTTACCAGGGTTCCTACAATGAGCAGTTCTTC.

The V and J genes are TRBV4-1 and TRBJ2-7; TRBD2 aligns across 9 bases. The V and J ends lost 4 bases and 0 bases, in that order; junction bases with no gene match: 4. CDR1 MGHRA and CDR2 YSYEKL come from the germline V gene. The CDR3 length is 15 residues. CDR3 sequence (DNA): TGCGCCAGCAGCCGACTAGCGGTGAGCTCCTACGAGCAGTACTTC. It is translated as CASSRLAVSSYEQYF.

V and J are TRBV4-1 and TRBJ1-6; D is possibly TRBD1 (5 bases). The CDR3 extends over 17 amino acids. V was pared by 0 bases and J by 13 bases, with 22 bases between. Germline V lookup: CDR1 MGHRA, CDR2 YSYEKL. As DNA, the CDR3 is TGCGCCAGCAGCCAAGAATTGGCCAGTCAGGGTTTGCGGCCCCTCCACTTT. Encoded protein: CASSQELASQGLRPLHF.

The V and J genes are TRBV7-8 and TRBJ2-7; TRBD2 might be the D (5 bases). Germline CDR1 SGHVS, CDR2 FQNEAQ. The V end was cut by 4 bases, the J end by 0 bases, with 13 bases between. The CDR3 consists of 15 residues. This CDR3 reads CASSSGVRSSYEQYF. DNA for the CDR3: TGTGCCAGCAGCTCCGGGGTCCGGAGCTCCTACGAGCAGTACTTC.

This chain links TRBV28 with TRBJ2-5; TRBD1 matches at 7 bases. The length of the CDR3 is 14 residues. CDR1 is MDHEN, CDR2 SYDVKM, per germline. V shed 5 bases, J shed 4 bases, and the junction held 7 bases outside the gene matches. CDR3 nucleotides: TGTGCCAGCAGTCCACAGACAGGGAGAGAGACCCAGTACTTC. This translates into CASSPQTGRETQYF.

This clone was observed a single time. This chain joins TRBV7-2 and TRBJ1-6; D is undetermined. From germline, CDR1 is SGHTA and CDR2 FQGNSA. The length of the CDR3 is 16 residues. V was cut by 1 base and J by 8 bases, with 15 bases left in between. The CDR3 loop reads CASSLVASTKDSPLHF. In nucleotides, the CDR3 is TGTGCCAGCAGCTTAGTAGCCAGCACCAAGGATTCACCCCTCCACTTT.

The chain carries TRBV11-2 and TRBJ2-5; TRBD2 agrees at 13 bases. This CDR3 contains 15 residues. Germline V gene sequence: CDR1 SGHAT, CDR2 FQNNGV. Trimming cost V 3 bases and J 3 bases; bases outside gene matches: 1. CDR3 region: CASSFGLAGEETQYF. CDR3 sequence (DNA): TGTGCCAGCAGCTTCGGACTAGCGGGAGAAGAGACCCAGTACTTC.

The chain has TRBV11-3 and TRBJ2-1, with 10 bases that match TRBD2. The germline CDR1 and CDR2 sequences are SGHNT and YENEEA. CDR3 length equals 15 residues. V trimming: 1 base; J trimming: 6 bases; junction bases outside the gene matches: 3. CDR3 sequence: CASSLGGLAINEQFF. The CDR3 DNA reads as TGTGCCAGCAGCTTAGGGGGACTAGCGATCAATGAGCAGTTCTTC.

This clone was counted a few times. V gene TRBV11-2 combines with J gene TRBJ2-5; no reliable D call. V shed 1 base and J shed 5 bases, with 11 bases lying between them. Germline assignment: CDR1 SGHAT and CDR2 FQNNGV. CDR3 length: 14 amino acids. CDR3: CASSLGFVEETQYF. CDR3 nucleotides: TGTGCCAGCAGCTTAGGTTTCGTTGAGGAGACCCAGTACTTC. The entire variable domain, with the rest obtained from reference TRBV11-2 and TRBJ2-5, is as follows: EAGVAQSPRYKIIEKRQSVAFWCNPISGHATLYWYQQILGQGPKLLIQFQNNGVVDDSQLPKDRFSAERLKGVDSTLKIQPAKLEDSAVYLCASSLGFVEETQYFGPGTRLLVL.

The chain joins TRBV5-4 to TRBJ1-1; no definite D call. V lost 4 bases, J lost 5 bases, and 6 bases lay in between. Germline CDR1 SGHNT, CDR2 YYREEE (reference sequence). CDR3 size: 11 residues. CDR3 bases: TGTGCCAGCAGCACTCGAACTGAAGCTTTCTTT. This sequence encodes CASSTRTEAFF.

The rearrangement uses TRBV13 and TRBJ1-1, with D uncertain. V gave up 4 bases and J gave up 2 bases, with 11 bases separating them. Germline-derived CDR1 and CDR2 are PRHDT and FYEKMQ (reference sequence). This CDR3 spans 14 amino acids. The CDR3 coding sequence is TGTGCCAGCAGCTCCGGACGGTCTAACACTGAAGCTTTCTTT. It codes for CASSSGRSNTEAFF. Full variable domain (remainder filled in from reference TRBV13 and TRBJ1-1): AAGVIQSPRHLIKEKRETATLKCYPIPRHDTVYWYQQGPGQDPQFLISFYEKMQSDKGSIPDRFSAQQFSDYHSELNMSSLELGDSALYFCASSSGRSNTEAFFGQGTRLTVV.

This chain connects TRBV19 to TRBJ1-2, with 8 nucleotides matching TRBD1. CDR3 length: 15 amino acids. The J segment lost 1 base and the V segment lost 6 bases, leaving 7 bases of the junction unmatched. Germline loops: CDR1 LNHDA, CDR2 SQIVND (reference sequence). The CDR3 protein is CASSPAGGDNYGYTF. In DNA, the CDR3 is TGTGCCAGTAGCCCTGCAGGGGGCGATAACTATGGCTACACCTTC.

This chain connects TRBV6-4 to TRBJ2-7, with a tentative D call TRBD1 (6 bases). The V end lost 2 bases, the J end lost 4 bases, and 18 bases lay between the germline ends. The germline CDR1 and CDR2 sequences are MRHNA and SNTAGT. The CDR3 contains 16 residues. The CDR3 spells CASSDPRSGARYEQYF. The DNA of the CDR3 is TGTGCCAGCAGTGACCCCCGGTCAGGGGCGCGGTACGAGCAGTACTTC.

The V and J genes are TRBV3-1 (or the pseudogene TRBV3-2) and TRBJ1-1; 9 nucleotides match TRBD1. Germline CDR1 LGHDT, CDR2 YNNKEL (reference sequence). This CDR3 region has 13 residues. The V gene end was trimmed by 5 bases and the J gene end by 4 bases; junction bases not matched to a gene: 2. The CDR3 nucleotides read TGTGCCAGCAGCGCGGACAGGGGCACTGAAGCTTTCTTT. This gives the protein CASSADRGTEAFF.

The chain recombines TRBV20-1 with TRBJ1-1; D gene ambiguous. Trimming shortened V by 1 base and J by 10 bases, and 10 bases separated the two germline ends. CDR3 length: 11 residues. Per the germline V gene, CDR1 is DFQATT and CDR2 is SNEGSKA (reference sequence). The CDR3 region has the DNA TGCAGTGCTAGAGGCATGCCGGGAGCTTTCTTT. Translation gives CSARGMPGAFF.

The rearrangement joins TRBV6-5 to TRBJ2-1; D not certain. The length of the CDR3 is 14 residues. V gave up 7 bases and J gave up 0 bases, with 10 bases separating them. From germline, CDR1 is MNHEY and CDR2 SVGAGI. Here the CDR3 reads CASKSFSSYNEQFF. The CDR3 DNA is TGTGCCAGCAAGAGTTTCAGCTCCTACAATGAGCAGTTCTTC.